A selection of T cell receptor beta chains follows, all from one sample in a study of CD8 T cells in Susac syndrome. TCRdb re-called the immunoSEQ multiplex PCR reads through MiXCR, storing one row per CDR3 protein. The sample includes some 120,000 distinct CDR3 sequences, around 96% of them seen just once. Sequenced sample: CD4+ T cells from PBMCs. The receptors stem from a human donor in good health. CDR3s leave out the opening cysteine and the closing phenylalanine or tryptophan.

v_call	j_call	cdr3_aa
TRBV5-1	TRBJ2-2	ASSVDSPNTGELF
TRBV3-1	TRBJ2-5	ASSQAVETQY
TRBV9	TRBJ2-1	ASSVEWSGWGNEQF
TRBV5-4	TRBJ2-5	ASSSGLAGAQETQY
TRBV6-5	TRBJ1-2	ASSLTSKNYGYT
TRBV2	TRBJ2-7	ASSPGGSGGFVSYEQY
TRBV15	TRBJ1-1	ATSRDTVLTEAF
TRBV5-1	TRBJ2-2	ASSRTSGSVAGELF
TRBV19	TRBJ1-4	ASSIRGTGNEKLF
TRBV6-6	TRBJ2-7	ASSYGVSGPYEQY
TRBV2	TRBJ2-1	ASSEFWQGAYNEQF
TRBV3-1	TRBJ2-1	ASRGTHNEQF
TRBV27	TRBJ2-6	ASSLFAGSSGANVLT
TRBV20-1	TRBJ1-3	SAGDRGFGNTIY
TRBV20-1	TRBJ2-2	SANTVNTGELF
TRBV30	TRBJ2-6	AWLRAASGANVLT
TRBV5-6	TRBJ2-7	ASSLSRGRTAYEQY
TRBV19	TRBJ2-1	ASSAPGPKRLDEQF
TRBV11-2	TRBJ2-3	ASSVTPGTSGRVLTDTQY
TRBV28	TRBJ2-7	ASSFGDKPYEQY
TRBV15	TRBJ2-2	ATSSWGQSGELF
TRBV7-2	TRBJ2-7	ASGEAGGYEQY
TRBV5-1	TRBJ2-1	ASSLFEPNINEQF
TRBV11-1	TRBJ2-1	ASSLPFRGVGEQF
TRBV6-1	TRBJ2-5	ASRKTSKETQY
TRBV2	TRBJ2-1	ASRGRRYNEQF
TRBV6-5	TRBJ2-1	ASSSLLQGNEQF
TRBV27	TRBJ2-7	ASSSLAGEVYEQY
TRBV20-1	TRBJ2-1	SGRREGRYNEQF
TRBV18	TRBJ2-1	ASSPSGSPYNEQF
TRBV3-1	TRBJ2-1	ASSQLPGGSYNEQF
TRBV5-1	TRBJ2-7	ASSFMDEQY
TRBV19	TRBJ2-1	ASSVRSHNEQF
TRBV7-2	TRBJ1-4	ASSPRYEKLF
TRBV5-1	TRBJ2-1	ASSLDGTGYNEQF
TRBV12-3/TRBV12-4	TRBJ1-1	ASDDRAQNTEAF
TRBV4-1	TRBJ2-7	ASSHADSYEQY
TRBV7-9	TRBJ2-4	ASSLPMNIQY
TRBV20-1	TRBJ2-7	SARKLAGYTEQY